This T cell receptor (beta chain) was retrieved from a study of blood T cell repertoires in COVID-19. Study-level information: Specimens from acute and convalescent COVID-19 originated in the United States, Italy and Spain. The cDNA or gDNA used as material had been derived from T cells, B-cell-depleted T cells, or PBMCs.

In the original analysis: Cell counts per sample came from amplifying reference gene primers. The repertoire was sequenced with immunoSEQ multiplex PCR; TCRdb's copy has only in-frame clones and lacks some. V and J calls and clone size follow that table, whereas D and trimming were derived from the DNA. The profile shows 110,000 to 150,000 clones, approximately 79% of them singletons. Germline lookup yields CDR1 KGHDR and CDR2 SFDVKD. The CDR3 runs 14 residues. V gave up 0 bases and J gave up 2 bases, with 6 bases separating them. This clone was picked up one time. The rearrangement joins TRBV24-1 to TRBJ1-2; D is perhaps TRBD1 (5 bases). Specimen: peripheral blood. The sequence derives from a man aged 45-65 years with active or convalescent COVID-19. CDR3 DNA sequence: TGTGCCACCAGTGATTTGGACAGAAACTATGGCTACACCTTC. Translation: CATSDLDRNYGYTF.